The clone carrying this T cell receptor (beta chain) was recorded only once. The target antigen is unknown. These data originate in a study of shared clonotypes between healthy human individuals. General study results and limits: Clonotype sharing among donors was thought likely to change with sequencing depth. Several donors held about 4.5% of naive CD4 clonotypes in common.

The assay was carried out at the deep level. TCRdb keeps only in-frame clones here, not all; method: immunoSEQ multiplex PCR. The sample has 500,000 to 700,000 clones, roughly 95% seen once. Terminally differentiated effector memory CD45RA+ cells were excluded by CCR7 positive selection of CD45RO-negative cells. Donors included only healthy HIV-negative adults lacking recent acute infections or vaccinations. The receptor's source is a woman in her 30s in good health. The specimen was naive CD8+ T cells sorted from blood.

The CDR3 spells CASSLGGSEAFF. CDR3 nucleotides: TGTGCCAGCAGCTTGGGGGGCAGTGAAGCTTTCTTT. The V and J genes are TRBV7-2 and TRBJ1-1; D is perhaps TRBD1 (6 bases). Per germline, CDR1 SGHTA and CDR2 FQGNSA. The V and J ends lost 3 bases and 7 bases respectively, with 9 bases between them. There are 12 residues in the CDR3.